These 25 T cell receptor beta chains share one sample of origin, sequenced in a study of T cell changes during pregnancy in multiple sclerosis. Measured with immunoSEQ multiplex PCR; TCRdb has only the in-frame clones, and not every one. Here the sample spans about 67,000 clones, more than 85% being singletons. The sample here was peripheral blood, taken in the second trimester of pregnancy. The receptors originated from a female donor with multiple sclerosis, enrolled in a pregnancy study.

The chain has TRBV6-1 and TRBJ2-7; TRBD1 aligns across 11 bases. Per germline, CDR1 MNHNS and CDR2 SASEGT. J lost 2 bases, V lost 4 bases, and 13 bases had no gene match. The CDR3 extends over 18 amino acids. CDR3 sequence reads: CASSAGTGGLGSTYEQYF. CDR3 DNA sequence: TGTGCCAGCAGTGCCGGGACAGGGGGTCTTGGAAGTACCTACGAGCAGTACTTC.

J is TRBJ1-2 and V is TRBV10-3; possible D gene TRBD1, 5 bases. Trimming took off 3 bases at V and 8 bases at J, with 13 bases between the two ends. CDR1 and CDR2 from the germline V gene are ENHRY and SYGVKD. The length of the CDR3 is 13 residues. The CDR3 DNA sequence: TGTGCCATCAGTGACAGGGAAGAAGGCGGCTACACCTTC. Translated, it gives CAISDREEGGYTF.

In DNA form, the CDR3 reads TGTGCCAGTAGTATCCGACAGGGGGCTCCAGGGGCTTTCTTT. It specifies CASSIRQGAPGAFF. This sequence joins TRBV19 and TRBJ1-1, with TRBD1 matching 10 bases. The CDR3 is 14 amino acids. Germline loops: CDR1 LNHDA, CDR2 SQIVND (reference sequence). The V and J ends lost 3 bases and 11 bases, in that order; junction bases with no gene match: 9.

The table lists this clone with a count of one. The chain carries TRBV7-2 and TRBJ2-3; 10 bases fit TRBD2. The germline CDR1 and CDR2 sequences are SGHTA and FQGNSA. V was pared by 0 bases and J by 2 bases, with 2 bases of the junction left unmatched. The CDR3 loop spans 16 amino acids. The CDR3: CASSLASGGNTDTQYF. The CDR3 region has the DNA TGTGCCAGCAGCTTAGCTAGCGGGGGGAACACAGATACGCAGTATTTT.

The chain couples TRBV6-1 to TRBJ2-7; 10 nucleotides line up with TRBD2. The CDR3 contains 14 residues. Germline values: CDR1 MNHNS, CDR2 SASEGT. With V trimmed by 10 bases and J by 3 bases, 9 bases remained unmatched. This CDR3 reads CAIFQLAGLYEQYF. The CDR3 DNA follows: TGTGCCATATTTCAACTAGCGGGACTCTACGAGCAGTACTTC.

The chain employs TRBV5-4 and TRBJ1-1; D is perhaps TRBD1 (6 bases). The CDR3 spans 14 residues. The germline V gene encodes CDR1 SGHNT and CDR2 YYREEE (reference sequence). V dropped 4 bases and J dropped 5 bases, with 15 bases sitting between them. The CDR3 sequence is CASSISDRRTEAFF. The CDR3 DNA reads as TGTGCCAGCAGCATTTCTGACAGGAGGACTGAAGCTTTCTTT.

The chain is built from TRBV9 and TRBJ2-2, with a possible D match to TRBD2 (6 bases). The CDR3 has 17 amino acids. V lost 0 bases, J lost 6 bases, and 18 bases lay in between. Germline-derived CDR1 and CDR2 are SGDLS and YYNGEE. CDR3 sequence (DNA): TGTGCCAGCAGCGTAGCTCATGCGGGGACCGGGGCCGGGGAGCTGTTTTTT. Translated: CASSVAHAGTGAGELFF.

This chain connects TRBV6-6 to TRBJ2-3, with 7 bases fitting TRBD2. The length of the CDR3 is 13 residues. Germline V lookup: CDR1 MNHNY, CDR2 SVGAGI (reference sequence). V trimming: 8 bases; J trimming: 2 bases; junction bases outside the gene matches: 4. CDR3 sequence (DNA): TGTGCCAGCGGGGCGGGGGACACAGATACGCAGTATTTT. Protein sequence: CASGAGDTDTQYF.

The V gene is TRBV6-5, the J gene TRBJ1-2; D gene uncertain. The V gene's germline CDR1 is MNHEY and CDR2 SVGAGI. This CDR3 region has 12 residues. Trimming stripped 6 bases from V and 8 bases from J, with 13 bases between. CDR3 region: CASRGRLAGYTF. CDR3 in DNA: TGTGCCAGCAGGGGTCGCCTAGCAGGCTACACCTTC.

This chain connects TRBV5-1 to TRBJ2-1; D gene unclear. V shed 5 bases and J shed 5 bases, with 11 bases lying between them. CDR3 length: 13 amino acids. Per the germline V gene, CDR1 is SGHRS and CDR2 is YFSETQ. The CDR3 nucleotides are TGCGCCAGCAGTTTATCCCTTAACAATGAGCAGTTCTTC. Amino acids: CASSLSLNNEQFF.

The rearrangement uses TRBV5-1 and TRBJ1-6, with D unresolved. The CDR3 is 15 amino acids. In germline, CDR1 is SGHRS, CDR2 YFSETQ. Deletions cut 2 bases from V and 9 bases from J, with 15 bases between. The CDR3 nucleotides read TGCGCCAGCAGCTTACGGGATCGGTCGGTTTCACCCCTCCACTTT. Protein sequence: CASSLRDRSVSPLHF.

The rearrangement joins TRBV30 to TRBJ2-7, with 7 bases identical to TRBD2. Germline assignment: CDR1 GTSNPN and CDR2 SVGIG (reference sequence). This CDR3 is built from 13 residues. Trimming removed 5 bases from V and 7 bases from J; junction bases left unmatched: 11. The CDR3 coding sequence is TGTGCCTGGGAGCGGGGTCCGGGACGTGAGCAGTACTTC. Translated: CAWERGPGREQYF.

The rearrangement links TRBV5-1 to TRBJ1-5; TRBD1 matches at 7 bases. Germline V lookup: CDR1 SGHRS, CDR2 YFSETQ. The CDR3 extends over 14 amino acids. J was trimmed by 4 bases and V by 4 bases; bases with no gene match: 5. In DNA, the CDR3 is TGCGCCAGCAGCACCGGGACAGCAAATCAGCCCCAGCATTTT. Its protein is CASSTGTANQPQHF. Together with reference TRBV5-1 and TRBJ1-5, the CDR3 gives the full variable domain: KAGVTQTPRYLIKTRGQQVTLSCSPISGHRSVSWYQQTPGQGLQFLFEYFSETQRNKGNFPGRFSGRQFSNSRSEMNVSTLELGDSALYLCASSTGTANQPQHFGDGTRLSIL.

The chain couples TRBV18 to TRBJ2-5; 8 bases map to TRBD1. The CDR3 sequence is 15 residues long. Germline V lookup: CDR1 KGHSH, CDR2 LQKENI. The V segment lost 6 bases and the J segment 3 bases; nucleotides outside the gene matches: 9. The chain's CDR3 is CASSPRTGQEETQYF. For the CDR3, the DNA is TGTGCCAGCTCCCCGAGGACAGGGCAGGAAGAGACCCAGTACTTC.

The V and J genes are TRBV5-1 and TRBJ2-7, with D perhaps TRBD2 (6 bases). The length of the CDR3 is 14 residues. Germline-derived CDR1 and CDR2 are SGHRS and YFSETQ. The V end was cut by 0 bases, the J end by 2 bases, with 9 bases between. The CDR3 coding sequence is TGCGCCAGCAGCTTGGCGGGGGAAGCCTACGAGCAGTACTTC. Its protein product is CASSLAGEAYEQYF.

J is TRBJ2-7 and V is TRBV7-3; weak D call: TRBD1 (7 bases). CDR3 length: 14 amino acids. V dropped 5 bases and J dropped 3 bases, with 14 bases sitting between them. Germline-derived CDR1 and CDR2 are SGHTA and FQGTGA. Written as DNA, the CDR3 is TGTGCCAGCAGCCCCCGACAGGGAGGCTACGAGCAGTACTTC. Translation gives CASSPRQGGYEQYF. The entire variable domain, with the rest obtained from reference TRBV7-3 and TRBJ2-7, is as follows: GAGVSQTPSNKVTEKGKYVELRCDPISGHTALYWYRQSLGQGPEFLIYFQGTGAADDSGLPNDRFFAVRPEGSVSTLKIQRTERGDSAVYLCASSPRQGGYEQYFGPGTRLTVT.

The chain couples TRBV30 to TRBJ2-3, with D uncertain. Germline lookup yields CDR1 GTSNPN and CDR2 SVGIG (reference sequence). V lost 2 bases to trimming and J lost 7 bases, with 10 bases between them. CDR3 length equals 12 residues. CDR3 sequence (DNA): TGTGCCTGGAGTATAGAAGCGAATACGCAGTATTTT. Translation gives CAWSIEANTQYF.

The chain uses TRBV5-1 and TRBJ2-2; 7 positions agree with TRBD1. V lost 4 bases and J lost 0; bases outside the gene matches: 6. Germline CDR1 reads SGHRS; CDR2 reads YFSETQ. The CDR3 sequence is 16 residues long. CDR3 DNA sequence: TGCGCCAGCAGCAAGACAGGGCCGGCGAACACCGGGGAGCTGTTTTTT. Translation: CASSKTGPANTGELFF. The variable domain in full, completed from reference TRBV5-1 and TRBJ2-2, reads KAGVTQTPRYLIKTRGQQVTLSCSPISGHRSVSWYQQTPGQGLQFLFEYFSETQRNKGNFPGRFSGRQFSNSRSEMNVSTLELGDSALYLCASSKTGPANTGELFFGEGSRLTVL.

Here the CDR3 DNA reads TGCGCCAGCACCCTCGGACAGGGGGCGATGAACACTGAAGCTTTCTTT. Its protein is CASTLGQGAMNTEAFF. V is TRBV5-1 and J is TRBJ1-1; 11 positions match TRBD1. This CDR3 has 16 amino acids. V lost 6 bases to trimming and J lost 0 bases; unmatched junction nucleotides: 7. Looked up from germline, CDR1 is SGHRS and CDR2 is YFSETQ.

The J gene is TRBJ2-1, the V gene TRBV18, with D perhaps TRBD1 (5 bases). The CDR3 runs to 13 residues. The V and J ends lost 0 bases and 5 bases respectively, with 5 bases between them. Germline CDR1 KGHSH, CDR2 LQKENI. CDR3 sequence (DNA): TGTGCCAGCTCACCACCAGGGGACAATGAGCAGTTCTTC. As protein: CASSPPGDNEQFF.

The gene calls are TRBV7-2 and TRBJ2-5, with a tentative D call TRBD2 (7 bases). The CDR3 consists of 14 residues. Germline V gives CDR1 SGHTA, CDR2 FQGNSA. The ends were cut back, 5 bases at V and 5 bases at J, with 15 bases in the middle. CDR3 nucleotides: TGTGCCAGCAGCCCCCCCGGGGGGCGGGAGACCCAGTACTTC. Translated, it gives CASSPPGGRETQYF.

The chain links TRBV9 to TRBJ1-1, with 9 positions matching TRBD1. J lost 3 bases, V lost 3 bases, and 6 bases had no gene match. The CDR3 is made up of 15 amino acids. Germline values: CDR1 SGDLS, CDR2 YYNGEE. The DNA of the CDR3 is TGTGCCAGCAGCGCCTTACAGGGGGCGGACACTGAAGCTTTCTTT. Its protein product is CASSALQGADTEAFF.

This chain uses TRBV30 with TRBJ2-7; 7 bases align to TRBD2. With 0 bases clipped from V and 3 bases from J, the junction kept 11 bases outside the gene matches. The length of the CDR3 is 16 residues. From germline, CDR1 is GTSNPN and CDR2 SVGIG (reference sequence). CDR3: CAWSVAGGSSGYEQYF. CDR3 nucleotides: TGTGCCTGGAGTGTAGCCGGCGGGTCTAGCGGCTACGAGCAGTACTTC.

This chain uses TRBV7-2 with TRBJ1-1; 8 bases are shared with TRBD1. Germline V gives CDR1 SGHTA, CDR2 FQGNSA. The CDR3 contains 15 residues. J gave up 4 bases and V 5 bases, and 9 bases lay outside the gene matches. DNA for the CDR3: TGTGCCAGCAGCGCGATGACAGGGGATCTCACTGAAGCTTTCTTT. Its protein product is CASSAMTGDLTEAFF.

This chain joins TRBV4-3 and TRBJ1-1, with a possible D match to TRBD1 (5 bases). CDR1 LGHNA and CDR2 YSLEER come from the germline V gene. The CDR3 runs 17 residues. V lost 2 bases and J 6 bases, leaving 22 bases between the germline ends. The CDR3 loop reads CASSQRERGNQGPEAFF. CDR3 sequence (DNA): TGCGCCAGCAGCCAACGTGAACGGGGGAATCAGGGACCTGAAGCTTTCTTT.